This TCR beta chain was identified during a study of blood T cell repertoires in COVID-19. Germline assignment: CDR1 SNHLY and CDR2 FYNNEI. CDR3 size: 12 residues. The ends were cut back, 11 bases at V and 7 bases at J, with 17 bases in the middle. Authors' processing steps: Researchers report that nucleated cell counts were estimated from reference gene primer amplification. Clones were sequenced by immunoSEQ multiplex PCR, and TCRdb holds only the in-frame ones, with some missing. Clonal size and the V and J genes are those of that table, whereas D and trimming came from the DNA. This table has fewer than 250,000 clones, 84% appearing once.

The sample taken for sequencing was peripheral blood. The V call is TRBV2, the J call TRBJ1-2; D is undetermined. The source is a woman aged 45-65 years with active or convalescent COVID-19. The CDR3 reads CACFDPSGGYTF. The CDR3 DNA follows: TGTGCCTGCTTCGACCCTTCGGGTGGCTACACCTTC.